Detailed here is one TCR beta chain. Its binding antigen is unknown. Per-nucleotide qualities are absent, and no much larger clonotype sits a single base away. The immunoSEQ Assay, a bias-controlled multiplex PCR, was used to amplify TCRbeta CDR3 regions from genomic DNA. The source study handled its data this way. The number of nucleated cells in each sample was estimated by amplification of reference gene primers within the assay. To quantify the absolute abundance of each unique TCRbeta CDR3 rearrangement, sequence reads were collapsed and filtered. For each sample, productive Simpson clonality was calculated by taking the square root of Simpson's diversity index across productive rearrangements. The clones in this table, taken by TCRdb from immuneACCESS, are in-frame only. Not every clone is retained; where verified, under half of the shortfall comes from an unresolved V gene, and the cause of the rest is unknown. That table furnishes V, J and clone size, whereas the DNA furnished D and trimming. The sample has 250,000 to 300,000 clones on record, 75% to 90% of them singletons. 8.8% of the sample is held by the ten biggest clonotypes.

The source of the sample is a study of blood T cell repertoires in COVID-19 (dated by TCRdb to 2018 to 2020). With respect to the entire study: Samples from collaborators originated in the United States, Italy and Spain and spanned both the acute and convalescent phases of COVID-19. Deeply sampled blood TCRbeta repertoires from subjects exposed to, actively infected with, or recovered from COVID-19 were included in the dataset. Where HLA class I and class II types were available, the types were taken from metadata supplied by the sample provider, not from assay-based typing. The prospective study material was composed of cDNA or gDNA derived from T cells, B-cell-depleted T cells, or PBMCs. Sample metadata almost always included a de-identified subject ID, COVID-19 status, age in years and sex. Samples were obtained from the ongoing ImmuneRACE study (first 160 participants) and from some 1,200 subjects provided by 6 global collaborators. A freely available public database, intended as a resource for researchers studying the immune response to SARS-CoV-2, is where the repertoires were released. Study-level results and caveats: Clinical and demographic metadata were provided uncurated, with the amount varying by source and participant.

Germline trimming: 2 bases from V, 0 bases from J; junction bases outside gene matches: 8. Via the germline V gene, CDR1 is SGHVS and CDR2 FQNEAQ. The CDR3, from cysteine to phenylalanine, totals 17 residues. The CDR3 DNA has 51 bases and is translated from base 1. Enrolling through a virtual design, the prospective study's participants ranged in age from roughly 18 to 89 years and lived across about two dozen United States geographic areas. To assign participants to cohorts, the prospective study relied on clinical history that participants themselves reported in a screening survey and a study questionnaire. For ImmuneRACE Cohort 3, a participant was defined as recovered based on two consecutive negative NP/OP PCR tests, clearance by a healthcare professional, or resolution of symptoms. Mobile phlebotomists in the prospective study collected whole blood, serum and a nasopharyngeal or oropharyngeal swab from every participant. Participants in the prospective study had the option to provide additional blood draws and questionnaires over an approximately 2-month period. Before DNA extraction, blood samples from the prospective study were shipped at room temperature or frozen.

The chain is encoded by TRBV7-8 joined to TRBJ1-1; TRBD1 agrees with 8 junctional bases. What was sequenced was PBMCs or T cells enriched from blood (not recorded which). The clonotype originates from a man aged 35 to 55 who had recovered from COVID-19. CDR3 protein: CASSLRYEDRVNTEAFF. Here is the DNA: TGTGCCAGCAGCTTACGCTATGAGGACAGGGTGAACACTGAAGCTTTCTTT.